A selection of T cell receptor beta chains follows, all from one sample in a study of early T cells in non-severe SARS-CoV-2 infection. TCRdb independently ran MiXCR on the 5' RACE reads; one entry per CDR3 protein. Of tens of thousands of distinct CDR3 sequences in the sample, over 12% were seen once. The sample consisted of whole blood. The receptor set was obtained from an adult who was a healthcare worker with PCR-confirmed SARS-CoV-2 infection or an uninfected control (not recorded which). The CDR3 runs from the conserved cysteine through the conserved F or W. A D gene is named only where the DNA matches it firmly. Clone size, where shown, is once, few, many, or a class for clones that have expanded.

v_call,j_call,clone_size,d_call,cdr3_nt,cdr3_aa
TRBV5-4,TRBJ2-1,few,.,TGTGCCAGCAGCTTGGCTGCGGCTAGCACTTACGATGAGCAGTTCTTC,CASSLAAASTYDEQFF
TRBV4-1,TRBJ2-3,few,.,TGCGCCAGCAGCTCACCCGGGACCACAAAGGGCACAGATACGCAGTATTTT,CASSSPGTTKGTDTQYF
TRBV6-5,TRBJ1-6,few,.,TGTGCCAGCAGTTTCAAGACCAACAGTTCACCCCTCCACTTT,CASSFKTNSSPLHF
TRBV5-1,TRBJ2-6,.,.,TGCGCCAGCAGCGGGACCGATCTCCCAGGGGCCAACGTCCTGACTTTC,CASSGTDLPGANVLTF
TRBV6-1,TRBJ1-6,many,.,TGTGCCAGCAGTTACGGGTTGGATTCACCCCTCCACTTT,CASSYGLDSPLHF
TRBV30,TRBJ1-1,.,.,TGTGCCTGGAGTGCCGGAGGGAGGACTGAAGCTTTCTTT,CAWSAGGRTEAFF
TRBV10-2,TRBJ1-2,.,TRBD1,TGCGCCAGCAGTGAGCAAGGACAGGGTTATGGCTACACCTTC,CASSEQGQGYGYTF
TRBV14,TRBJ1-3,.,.,TGTGCCAGCAGCCAAGACTTAGGGGAGTTTGGAAACACCATATATTTT,CASSQDLGEFGNTIYF
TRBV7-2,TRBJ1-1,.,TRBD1,TGTGCCAGCAGCGCCGGAGGGGGCCTGGCTGAAGCTTTCTTT,CASSAGGGLAEAFF
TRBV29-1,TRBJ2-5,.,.,TGCAGCGTTGATAGGGAGACCCAGTACTTC,CSVDRETQYF
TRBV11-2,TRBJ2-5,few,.,TGTGCCAGCAGCTTAGCCCCCGACAGAGTCCCGTACTTC,CASSLAPDRVPYF
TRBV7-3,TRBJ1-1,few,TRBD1,TGTGCCAGCAGGAGACAGGGGAACACTGAAGCTTTCTTT,CASRRQGNTEAFF
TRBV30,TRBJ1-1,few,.,TGTGCCTGGAACTCAAGGCGGACGGGGCAGAACACTGAAGCTTTCTTT,CAWNSRRTGQNTEAFF
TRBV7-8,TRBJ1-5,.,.,TGTGCCAGCAGCCCCTACTACAGAGTCGACAATCAGCCCCAGCATTTT,CASSPYYRVDNQPQHF
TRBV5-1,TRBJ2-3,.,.,TGCGCCAGCAGCTTGGCCCAGGAAAATACGCAGTATTTT,CASSLAQENTQYF
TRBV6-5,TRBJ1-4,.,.,TGTGCCAGCAGTTTCCGGGTCCTCGAGGCTGAAAAACTGTTTTTT,CASSFRVLEAEKLFF
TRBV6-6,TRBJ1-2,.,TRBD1,TGTGCCAGCACCCAAGAAACGACAGGGAAGATCTATGGCTACACCTTC,CASTQETTGKIYGYTF
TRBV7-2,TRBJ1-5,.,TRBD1,TGTGCCAGCAGCCCGAGGACAGGGTATAATCAGCCCCAGCATTTT,CASSPRTGYNQPQHF
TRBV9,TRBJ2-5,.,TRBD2,TGTGCCAGCACGGTCGGGGGGGGCATCCAAGAGACCCAGTACTTC,CASTVGGGIQETQYF
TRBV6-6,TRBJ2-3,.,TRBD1,TGTGCCAGCAGGCCCTCGACAGGGGTTCACGATATAGATACGCAGTATTTT,CASRPSTGVHDIDTQYF
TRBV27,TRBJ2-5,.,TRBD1,TGTGCCAGCAGTTTTTTCCGGGACAGGGGCAAGACCCAGTACTTC,CASSFFRDRGKTQYF
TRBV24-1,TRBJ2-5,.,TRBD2,TGTGCCACCAGTGGAGCGGGGGATCAAGAGACCCAGTACTTC,CATSGAGDQETQYF
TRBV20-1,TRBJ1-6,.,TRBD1,TGCAGTGCCGCGACAGGGAAATATAATTCACCCCTCCACTTT,CSAATGKYNSPLHF
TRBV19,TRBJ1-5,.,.,TGTGCCAGTAGTATTATGTGGGGGGAGAACCAGCCCCAGCATTTT,CASSIMWGENQPQHF
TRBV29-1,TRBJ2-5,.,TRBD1,TGCAGCGTTATCGACAGGGGGCAAGAGACCCAGTACTTC,CSVIDRGQETQYF
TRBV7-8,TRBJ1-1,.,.,TGTGCCAGCAGCCATGGTCCTCGTACTGAAGCTTTCTTT,CASSHGPRTEAFF
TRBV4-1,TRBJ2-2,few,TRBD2,TGCGCCAGCAGCCCGGAGCGGGGGGGAAACACCGGGGAGCTGTTTTTT,CASSPERGGNTGELFF
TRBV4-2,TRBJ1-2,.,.,TGTGCCAGCAGCCAAGACCAGACAAGCGGCTACACCTTC,CASSQDQTSGYTF
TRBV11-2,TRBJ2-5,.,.,TGTGCCAGCAGCTTAGAGCGCGGGACGCGGACAAGAGAGACCCAGTACTTC,CASSLERGTRTRETQYF
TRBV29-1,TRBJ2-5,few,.,TGCAGCGTTGAAGCCTGGGGGCAAGAGACCCAGTACTTC,CSVEAWGQETQYF
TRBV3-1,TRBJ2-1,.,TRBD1,TGTGCCAGCAGCCGGACAGGGCAACACAATGAGCAGTTCTTC,CASSRTGQHNEQFF
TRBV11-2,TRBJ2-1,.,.,TGTGCCAGCATCCAGATGCCCAGCTCCTACAATGAGCAGTTCTTC,CASIQMPSSYNEQFF